These T cell receptor beta chains were read from a single sample in a study of blood T cell repertoires in COVID-19. Data came from immunoSEQ multiplex PCR; TCRdb stores just in-frame clones and leaves some out. The sample has around 140,000 clones, around 84% seen once; the top ten hold approximately 18%. Sample: peripheral blood. These receptors all stem from a woman older than 75 with acute or convalescent COVID-19. Both conserved end residues are part of each CDR3. The D gene is left open where the match is weak. Clone size is stated in some rows and not others, as once, few, many or a class when expanded.

CASSPRTSGGAYDSTDTQYF TGTGCCAGCAGCCCGCGGACTAGCGGGGGGGCCTATGATAGCACAGATACGCAGTATTTT TRBD2 TRBJ2-3 TRBV7-8 NA
CASSPIAGQTYYEQYF TGCGCCAGCAGCCCAATCGCAGGACAGACTTACTACGAGCAGTACTTC NA TRBJ2-7 TRBV4-3 NA
CASSAQGAREKLFF TGTGCCAGCAGCGCACAGGGGGCTCGCGAAAAACTGTTTTTT TRBD1 TRBJ1-4 TRBV7-2 NA
CASSPQTGSQETQYF TGTGCCAGCTCACCACAAACGGGGAGCCAAGAGACCCAGTACTTC NA TRBJ2-5 TRBV18 NA
CASSSLAGVLNEQFF TGTGCCAGCAGCTCCCTAGCGGGAGTCTTGAATGAGCAGTTCTTC TRBD2 TRBJ2-1 TRBV7-8 NA
CAWKKGGPGGYGYTF TGTGCCTGGAAGAAGGGAGGTCCAGGGGGCTATGGCTACACCTTC TRBD1 TRBJ1-2 TRBV30 NA
CATSREGLGQGEKLFF TGTGCCACCAGCAGAGAGGGTCTGGGACAGGGCGAAAAACTGTTTTTT TRBD1 TRBJ1-4 TRBV15 NA
CASSQGRAGTSAEQYF TGTGCCAGCAGCCAAGGTCGGGCCGGGACTAGCGCCGAGCAGTACTTC TRBD2 TRBJ2-7 TRBV3-1/TRBV3-2 NA
CASSTGTWGEKLFF TGTGCCAGCAGCACAGGGACATGGGGCGAAAAACTGTTTTTT NA TRBJ1-4 TRBV5-8 few
CASSLWDSTYEQYF TGTGCCAGCAGCTTGTGGGACTCTACCTACGAGCAGTACTTC NA TRBJ2-7 TRBV5-5 NA
CAIKLGQGAFNEQYF TGTGCCATCAAATTAGGACAGGGGGCTTTCAACGAGCAGTACTTC TRBD1 TRBJ2-7 TRBV10-3 NA
CSVWEGWTKNIQYF TGCAGCGTTTGGGAGGGGTGGACCAAAAACATTCAGTACTTC TRBD2 TRBJ2-4 TRBV29-1 NA
CASGGTVSSYNEQFF TGTGCTAGTGGTGGGACAGTCAGCTCCTACAATGAGCAGTTCTTC TRBD1 TRBJ2-1 TRBV12-5 NA
CASSQEKRSGEQYF TGCGCCAGCAGCCAAGAAAAGAGATCCGGGGAGCAGTACTTC NA TRBJ2-7 TRBV4-1 NA
CASSREGAVGNTIYF TGTGCCAGCAGTCGAGAGGGGGCCGTTGGAAACACCATATATTTT TRBD1 TRBJ1-3 TRBV6-2/TRBV6-3 NA
CASSLDRDGYGYTF TGTGCCAGCAGCCTTGACAGGGATGGCTATGGCTACACCTTC TRBD1 TRBJ1-2 TRBV2 NA
CASRGRDTNTEAFF TGTGCCAGTAGGGGAAGGGACACAAACACTGAAGCTTTCTTT NA TRBJ1-1 TRBV19 NA
CASSEDSGYSTDTQYF TGTGCCAGCAGCGAGGATAGCGGGTATAGCACAGATACGCAGTATTTT TRBD2 TRBJ2-3 TRBV9 NA
CASRVSLNTGELFF TGTGCCAGTAGGGTCAGTCTTAACACCGGGGAGCTGTTTTTT NA TRBJ2-2 TRBV19 NA
CASSQARSHYEQYF TGTGCCAGCAGCCAAGCGCGTTCCCACTACGAGCAGTACTTC NA TRBJ2-7 TRBV3-1/TRBV3-2 NA
CASSHTRDNNYGYTF TGCGCCAGCAGCCACACCCGGGACAATAACTATGGCTACACCTTC NA TRBJ1-2 TRBV4-3 NA
CASSPRTGGNSGNTIYF TGTGCCAGCTCACCACGGACAGGGGGTAACTCTGGAAACACCATATATTTT TRBD1 TRBJ1-3 TRBV18 NA
CASARGTGANSPLHF TGTGCCAGCGCCCGGGGGACAGGGGCTAATTCACCCCTCCACTTT TRBD1 TRBJ1-6 TRBV27 NA
CASSLGDRVDTQYF TGTGCCAGCAGCTTAGGGGACAGAGTAGATACGCAGTATTTT TRBD1 TRBJ2-3 TRBV7-9 NA
CASSMQGPKVGYTF TGTGCCAGCAGCATGCAGGGCCCCAAAGTTGGCTACACCTTC NA TRBJ1-2 TRBV2 NA
CASSRSRLVDSNQPQHF TGTGCTAGTAGCCGTAGCCGTCTAGTGGATAGCAATCAGCCCCAGCATTTT NA TRBJ1-5 TRBV12-5 NA
CASSERGTPNEKLFF TGTGCCAGCAGTGAAAGGGGGACACCTAATGAAAAACTGTTTTTT NA TRBJ1-4 TRBV25-1 NA
CASSTQLDTEAFF TGTGCCAGTAGTACACAGCTTGACACTGAAGCTTTCTTT NA TRBJ1-1 TRBV19 NA
CASSELAGSYNEQFF TGTGCCAGCAGTGAACTAGCGGGCTCCTACAATGAGCAGTTCTTC TRBD2 TRBJ2-1 TRBV6-1 few
CASSQFEGTYEQYF TGCGCCAGCAGCCAGTTCGAGGGAACCTACGAGCAGTACTTC NA TRBJ2-7 TRBV4-1 NA
CASSLYLETRLETQYF TGTGCCAGCAGCTTGTATCTGGAGACGCGTTTAGAGACCCAGTACTTC NA TRBJ2-5 TRBV5-4 NA
CASSLLVLAGPTGELFF TGTGCCAGCAGCTTGCTGGTACTAGCGGGGCCCACCGGGGAGCTGTTTTTT TRBD2 TRBJ2-2 TRBV5-4 NA
CATKGGDSNTGELFF TGTGCCACGAAGGGGGGGGACTCGAACACCGGGGAGCTGTTTTTT NA TRBJ2-2 TRBV7-2 NA
CASSGRGPSRETQYF TGTGCCAGTTCCGGTAGAGGGCCCTCCCGAGAGACCCAGTACTTC NA TRBJ2-5 TRBV19 NA
CASSLTGLAGGPLWETQYF TGTGCCAGCAGCTTAACTGGACTAGCGGGGGGACCGCTATGGGAGACCCAGTACTTC TRBD2 TRBJ2-5 TRBV11-2 NA
CASKREGGNQPQHF TGTGCCAGCAAGAGGGAAGGAGGCAATCAGCCCCAGCATTTT NA TRBJ1-5 TRBV2 NA
CASSLAQGVGSYEQYF TGTGCCAGCAGCTTAGCGCAGGGTGTAGGGTCCTACGAGCAGTACTTC NA TRBJ2-7 TRBV7-2 once
CASSRGPGGSSNQPQHF TGTGCCAGCAGCCGGGGGCCAGGGGGCTCGAGCAATCAGCCCCAGCATTTT TRBD1 TRBJ1-5 TRBV7-2 NA
CASSYRGDEQFF TGTGCCAGCAGTTATAGAGGCGATGAGCAGTTCTTC NA TRBJ2-1 TRBV6-2/TRBV6-3 NA
CASSPRRPGFSTDTQYF TGTGCCAGCAGCCCCCGACGTCCAGGGTTCAGCACAGATACGCAGTATTTT NA TRBJ2-3 TRBV7-8 once
CASSIAGGPQHF TGTGCCAGTAGTATAGCAGGGGGACCCCAGCATTTT TRBD1 TRBJ1-5 TRBV19 NA
CASSSRRVTEAFF TGTGCCAGCAGCTCCCGGAGGGTGACTGAAGCTTTCTTT NA TRBJ1-1 TRBV7-8 NA
CASTWPRQARPTEAFF TGTGCCAGCACCTGGCCTCGACAGGCCCGGCCCACTGAAGCTTTCTTT NA TRBJ1-1 TRBV11-3 NA
CASSLAGGKTNTGELFF TGCGCCAGCAGCTTGGCGGGGGGGAAAACGAACACCGGGGAGCTGTTTTTT TRBD2 TRBJ2-2 TRBV5-1 NA
CASSLTRGPSYNEQFF TGTGCCAGCAGTCTAACCAGGGGGCCCTCCTACAATGAGCAGTTCTTC TRBD1 TRBJ2-1 TRBV7-9 NA
CASSLTGVGNYGYTF TGTGCCAGCAGCTTAACAGGGGTTGGGAACTATGGCTACACCTTC TRBD1 TRBJ1-2 TRBV7-8 NA
CASSLVGGSTDTQYF TGTGCCAGCAGCTTAGTGGGGGGTAGCACAGATACGCAGTATTTT NA TRBJ2-3 TRBV7-2 NA
CASSLVPAGGFGGANVLTF TGTGCCAGCAGCTTAGTCCCAGCGGGGGGCTTTGGTGGGGCCAACGTCCTGACTTTC TRBD2 TRBJ2-6 TRBV7-6 NA